The 27 T cell receptor beta chains below were found in one sample sequenced in a study of response to subunit inactivated influenza vaccine. MiXCR was run by TCRdb on the RT-PCR reads, yielding one entry per CDR3 protein. The sample has 450,000 to 500,000 distinct CDR3 sequences; about 10% are singletons. Specimen: PBMCs from blood, collected around seven weeks after vaccination. Source of these receptors: a man in his fifties who received an inactivated influenza vaccine.

The V and J genes are TRBV7-9 and TRBJ2-1; 7 bases are a match to TRBD2. The CDR3 consists of 14 residues. Germline loops: CDR1 SEHNR, CDR2 FQNEAQ (reference sequence). Trimming removed 7 bases from V and 0 bases from J; junction bases left unmatched: 3. The CDR3 is CASNSGSSYNEQFF. The CDR3 DNA reads TGTGCCAGCAATAGCGGGTCCTCCTACAATGAGCAGTTCTTC.

This clonotype was seen a few times. The chain recombines TRBV7-2 with TRBJ2-1, with TRBD2 matching 7 bases. This CDR3 contains 15 residues. V shed 1 base, J shed 4 bases, and the junction held 4 bases outside the gene matches. CDR1 and CDR2 from the germline V gene are SGHTA and FQGNSA. CDR3 residues: CASSLEASGYNEQFF. The DNA for the CDR3 is TGTGCCAGCAGCTTAGAAGCTAGCGGATACAATGAGCAGTTCTTC.

This clonotype was seen a few times. The rearrangement uses TRBV28 and TRBJ1-1; TRBD1 agrees at 10 bases. The CDR3 consists of 16 residues. Losses at the gene ends were 3 bases for V and 5 bases for J; bases not matched to a gene: 9. The germline V gene has CDR1 MDHEN and CDR2 SYDVKM. In nucleotides, the CDR3 is TGTGCCAGCAGTTTGTCGGGGACAGGGGTACGAACTGAAGCTTTCTTT. The encoded protein is CASSLSGTGVRTEAFF.

This clonotype was recorded a few times. V is TRBV5-1 and J is TRBJ2-5; D not certain. The V end lost 0 bases, the J end lost 0 bases, and 9 bases lay between the germline ends. In germline, CDR1 is SGHRS, CDR2 YFSETQ. The CDR3 loop spans 15 amino acids. The CDR3 spells CASSLVRKNQETQYF. CDR3 in DNA: TGCGCCAGCAGCTTGGTCAGGAAAAACCAAGAGACCCAGTACTTC.

For this clonotype: It may be a read error: a sequence one base away is much more abundant. The chain employs TRBV12-3 or TRBV12-4 and TRBJ2-7, with TRBD2 as a possible D gene (6 bases). CDR3 length: 14 amino acids. The CDR3 DNA reads TGTTCCAGCAGTGGGACTTCGAGCTCCTACGAGCAGTACTTC. Its translation is CSSSGTSSSYEQYF.

The chain couples TRBV12-3 or TRBV12-4 to TRBJ2-5, with 8 bases fitting TRBD1. After removal of 3 bases from V and 2 bases from J, the junction contained 5 bases not matched to a gene. The CDR3 is made up of 15 amino acids. As DNA, the CDR3 is TGTGCCAGCAGTTTCGGGACAGGACCTCAAGAGACCCAGTACTTC. It is translated as CASSFGTGPQETQYF.

Details on this clonotype: At one end the junction does not follow the germline gene, possibly because of a read error. CDR3 nucleotide sequence: TGTGCCAGCAGTTTGGACAGGAACTTCTTC. As protein: CASSLDRNFF. The chain is built from TRBV27 and TRBJ2-7; 7 positions agree with TRBD1. Germline assignment: CDR1 MNHEY and CDR2 SMNVEV (reference sequence). The CDR3 is 10 residues long.

This clonotype was seen only a few times. The chain has TRBV24-1 and TRBJ2-1; D is perhaps TRBD2 (5 bases). Trimming stripped 5 bases from V and 9 bases from J, with 13 bases between. The CDR3 runs 13 residues. Germline V gives CDR1 KGHDR, CDR2 SFDVKD. The CDR3 loop is CATSALARGEQFF. CDR3 DNA: TGTGCCACCAGTGCTCTTGCCCGGGGTGAGCAGTTCTTC.

This clonotype showed up just a few times. The V gene is TRBV10-3, the J gene TRBJ2-7, with TRBD2 matching over 11 bases. V was pared by 0 bases and J by 4 bases, with 8 bases of the junction left unmatched. CDR3 length: 17 residues. Per the germline V gene, CDR1 is ENHRY and CDR2 is SYGVKD. This CDR3 reads CAISESGGLAGGYEQYF. The CDR3 coding sequence is TGTGCCATCAGTGAGTCGGGGGGGCTAGCGGGAGGATACGAGCAGTACTTC.

V is TRBV4-3 and J is TRBJ1-4; TRBD1 matches 10 bases. CDR1 and CDR2 (germline): LGHNA, YSLEER. The CDR3 is 17 amino acids. V shed 0 bases and J 8 bases; nucleotides not matched to a gene: 9. The CDR3 loop is CASSQERRQGAWEKLFF. CDR3 nucleotides: TGCGCCAGCAGCCAAGAACGGAGACAGGGGGCCTGGGAAAAACTGTTTTTT.

There are many counts of this clonotype. The CDR3 spells CSALPSGGYNEQFF. The CDR3 nucleotides are TGCAGTGCGCTACCTAGCGGGGGTTACAATGAGCAGTTCTTC. The chain joins TRBV20-1 to TRBJ2-1; 10 positions match TRBD2. V lost 6 bases and J lost 4; bases outside the gene matches: 6. Looked up from germline, CDR1 is DFQATT and CDR2 is SNEGSKA (reference sequence). This CDR3 contains 14 residues.

There are a few counts of this clonotype. V is TRBV6-2 or TRBV6-3 and J is TRBJ2-7, with D perhaps TRBD2 (5 bases). Germline lookup yields CDR1 MNHEY and CDR2 SVGEGT. Between the trimmed V and J ends, which lost 0 bases and 4 bases, there was a span of 31 bases. The CDR3 loop spans 21 amino acids. CDR3 bases: TGTGCCAGCAGTTACTCGCAAGCTATCGTCGAGGGAGAGCTCTGGAAGTACGAGCAGTACTTC. It encodes CASSYSQAIVEGELWKYEQYF.

The chain recombines TRBV7-2 with TRBJ1-2; D is unclear. With 2 bases removed from V and 2 bases from J, the gap between germline ends came to 6 bases. The CDR3 extends over 13 amino acids. In germline, CDR1 is SGHTA, CDR2 FQGNSA. Written as DNA, the CDR3 is TGTGCCAGCAGCTTACCCCAGAACTATGGCTACACCTTC. Residues: CASSLPQNYGYTF. The variable domain in full, with the rest retrieved from reference TRBV7-2 and TRBJ1-2, is GAGVSQSPSNKVTEKGKDVELRCDPISGHTALYWYRQSLGQGLEFLIYFQGNSAPDKSGLPSDRFSAERTGGSVSTLTIQRTQQEDSAVYLCASSLPQNYGYTFGSGTRLTVV.

This clonotype appeared once. A far larger clone is one base from this, pointing to a likely read error. This rearrangement joins TRBV7-9 to TRBJ2-7, with no clear D. V lost 1 base and J 0 bases, leaving 4 bases between the germline ends. The CDR3 extends over 13 amino acids. CDR1 is SEHNR and CDR2 is FQNEAQ in the germline V gene (reference sequence). The CDR3 region is CASSLDSSYEQYV. Written as DNA, the CDR3 is TGTGCCAGCAGCTTAGACAGCTCCTACGAGCAGTACGTC.

This rearrangement joins TRBV6-2 or TRBV6-3 to TRBJ2-1; 9 bases agree with TRBD2. With V trimmed by 4 bases and J by 8 bases, 9 bases remained unmatched. The CDR3 has 15 amino acids. Germline values: CDR1 MNHEY, CDR2 SVGEGT. CDR3: CASSWGLAKGDEQFF. In DNA, the CDR3 is TGTGCCAGCAGTTGGGGACTAGCAAAAGGGGATGAGCAGTTCTTC.

The V gene is TRBV10-3, the J gene TRBJ1-1; D unclear. This CDR3 region has 11 residues. V was shortened by 5 bases and J by 6 bases, with 7 bases between the two germline ends. Germline V gives CDR1 ENHRY, CDR2 SYGVKD. Written as DNA, the CDR3 is TGTGCCATCAGTCAGGAGGCTGAAGCTTTCTTT. It codes for CAISQEAEAFF.

This clonotype was seen a few times. V and J are TRBV5-1 and TRBJ2-7, with 9 bases aligning to TRBD1. V lost 4 bases and J lost 0; bases outside the gene matches: 5. This CDR3 spans 15 amino acids. Germline CDR1 reads SGHRS; CDR2 reads YFSETQ. In DNA form, the CDR3 reads TGCGCCAGCAGCCCTCAGGGACAGGGCTCCTACGAGCAGTACTTC. This codes for CASSPQGQGSYEQYF. Combining the CDR3 with reference TRBV5-1 and TRBJ2-7 gives the whole variable domain KAGVTQTPRYLIKTRGQQVTLSCSPISGHRSVSWYQQTPGQGLQFLFEYFSETQRNKGNFPGRFSGRQFSNSRSEMNVSTLELGDSALYLCASSPQGQGSYEQYFGPGTRLTVT.

At least ten counts were recorded for this clonotype. This rearrangement joins TRBV29-1 to TRBJ2-3; 8 bases are shared with TRBD2. Germline V lookup: CDR1 SQVTM, CDR2 ANQGSEA. The CDR3 runs to 13 residues. Trimming at V came to 8 bases and at J to 12 bases, leaving 16 bases not matched to a gene. This CDR3 is CSTVPAGLESQYF. The CDR3 bases are TGCAGCACCGTGCCGGCGGGACTAGAGTCTCAGTATTTT.

The genes are TRBV5-1 and TRBJ1-2; no clear D gene. Trimming removed 7 bases at V and 4 bases at J, with 14 bases between. Germline loops: CDR1 SGHRS, CDR2 YFSETQ. The CDR3 covers 13 residues. DNA of the CDR3: TGCGCCAGCGGATCTGGCACCATCTATGGCTACACCTTC. This gives the protein CASGSGTIYGYTF.

This sequence joins TRBV5-1 and TRBJ1-1; D unclear. Trimming cost V 4 bases and J 3 bases, with 10 bases left between them. Germline V gene data show CDR1 as SGHRS and CDR2 as YFSETQ. This CDR3 is built from 13 residues. CDR3 DNA: TGCGCCAGCAGCCCCGTCACCGACACTGAAGCTTTCTTT. Translated: CASSPVTDTEAFF.

This chain links TRBV15 with TRBJ2-3; D gene uncertain. The CDR3 covers 15 residues. CDR1 LNHNV and CDR2 YYDKDF come from the germline V gene (reference sequence). Trimming removed 7 bases from V and 0 bases from J, with 14 bases in between. This chain's CDR3 is CATTEIAFSTDTQYF. The DNA of the CDR3 is TGTGCCACCACTGAAATAGCATTTAGCACAGATACGCAGTATTTT. The full variable domain, rest sourced from reference TRBV15 and TRBJ2-3, is DAMVIQNPRYQVTQFGKPVTLSCSQTLNHNVMYWYQQKSSQAPKLLFHYYDKDFNNEADTPDNFQSRRPNTSFCFLDIRSPGLGDTAMYLCATTEIAFSTDTQYFGPGTRLTVL.

The chain employs TRBV28 and TRBJ2-6; the D gene is possibly TRBD1 (7 bases). The CDR3 length is 17 residues. The V gene lost 8 bases and the J gene lost 0 bases, with 17 bases spanning the gap. CDR1 is MDHEN, CDR2 SYDVKM, per germline. The CDR3 here is CASGSGRGVSGANVLTF. CDR3 coding DNA: TGTGCCAGCGGCTCTGGCAGGGGGGTCTCTGGGGCCAACGTCCTGACTTTC.

The sample holds many counts of this clonotype. The rearrangement uses TRBV6-5 and TRBJ2-1; D gene ambiguous. In germline, CDR1 is MNHEY, CDR2 SVGAGI. The length of the CDR3 is 13 residues. Trimming shortened V by 2 bases and J by 5 bases, and 7 bases separated the two germline ends. Here the CDR3 DNA reads TGTGCCAGCAGTTACGTCGGAAACAATGAGCAGTTCTTC. Protein sequence: CASSYVGNNEQFF.

The genes are TRBV5-1 and TRBJ2-7; 12 positions agree with TRBD2. V lost 6 bases and J lost 2; bases outside the gene matches: 3. Germline V CDR1 and CDR2: SGHRS, YFSETQ. The CDR3 is made up of 14 amino acids. In DNA form, the CDR3 reads TGCGCCAGCAAAAGACTAGCGGGAGCCTACGAGCAGTACTTC. Its translation is CASKRLAGAYEQYF.

This clonotype was recorded only once. This is likely a read error, given that the CDR3 carries no conserved phenylalanine or tryptophan at its end. This rearrangement joins TRBV7-2 to TRBJ2-7; 14 positions agree with TRBD2. J lost 7 bases, V lost 3 bases, and 8 bases had no gene match. Germline V gene sequence: CDR1 SGHTA, CDR2 FQGNSA. CDR3 length: 16 residues. CDR3: CASSLGLAGVNWEQYI. The CDR3 DNA follows: TGTGCCAGCAGCTTGGGACTAGCGGGAGTAAATTGGGAGCAGTACATC.

The sample holds a few counts of this clonotype. This sequence joins TRBV9 and TRBJ1-2; the D is unclear. Trimming removed 0 bases from V and 4 bases from J, with 13 bases in between. This CDR3 has 15 amino acids. In germline, CDR1 is SGDLS, CDR2 YYNGEE. The CDR3 DNA reads as TGTGCCAGCAGCGTAGACCCCGGCAGTAGCTATGGCTACACCTTC. Residues: CASSVDPGSSYGYTF.

This clonotype was observed a handful of times. The chain has TRBV29-1 and TRBJ1-1; D perhaps matches TRBD1 (6 bases). The CDR3 length is 15 residues. V shed 7 bases and J shed 6 bases, with 24 bases lying between them. Germline V gene data show CDR1 as SQVTM and CDR2 as ANQGSEA. The CDR3 DNA sequence: TGCAGCGCTGGCATGACAGGTATCCCGGTAGCTGAAGCTTTCTTT. Translating it yields CSAGMTGIPVAEAFF.